This T cell receptor beta chain was profiled in a study of shared clonotypes between healthy human individuals. Study-level information: There were three CD4 naive, three CD4 memory, two CD8 naive and one CD8 memory plates per donor.

Assay used: immunoSEQ multiplex PCR; TCRdb lists only in-frame clones, some missing. Of 1,500,000 or so clones detected, around 97% appear once; the ten largest clones hold roughly 1.2%. Sequenced input: naive CD4+ T cells sorted from blood. Subset indicated: CD45RA+ positively selected. The clonotype was recovered from a man aged 25 to 40 in good health.

The chain's CDR3 is CSVGTGDEKLFF. The CDR3 DNA follows: TGCAGCGTTGGGACAGGGGATGAAAAACTGTTTTTT. The chain employs TRBV29-1 and TRBJ1-4, with 9 bases fitting TRBD1. Trimming cost V 4 bases and J 6 bases; bases outside gene matches: 0. This CDR3 spans 12 amino acids. The germline CDR1 and CDR2 sequences are SQVTM and ANQGSEA. Together with reference TRBV29-1 and TRBJ1-4, the CDR3 gives the full variable domain: SAVISQKPSRDICQRGTSLTIQCQVDSQVTMMFWYRQQPGQSLTLIATANQGSEATYESGFVIDKFPISRPNLTFSTLTVSNMSPEDSSIYLCSVGTGDEKLFFGSGTQLSVL.